This T cell receptor (beta chain) is drawn from a study of beta chain features in type 1 diabetes. Isolated RNA was reverse transcribed in full, so expressed TCRB transcripts were sequenced. Assay used: immunoSEQ multiplex PCR; TCRdb lists only in-frame clones, some missing. The sample lists 150,000 to 200,000 clones; approximately 7.9% were seen once. Donors underwent one heparinised blood draw, about 120 mL on average. Staining for CD45RO/CCR7/CD25/CD127/CD95/CD27 allowed sorting of CD4+ naive, central memory, regulatory and stem cell-like memory cells. The authors obtained over 98% purity in all sorted populations. Between the trimmed V and J ends, which lost 3 bases and 0 bases, there was a span of 9 bases. The CDR3 length is 15 residues. Germline V gene lookup returns CDR1 MDHEN and CDR2 SYDVKM. Overall study results and limits: Unsettled here was the matter of whether HLA type influences TCRB rearrangement. Shorter TCRB CDR3s, moderately but significantly so, were found in Type 1 diabetes patients in all four CD4+ subsets.

This clone has a handful of counts. Its antigen remains unidentified. V and J are TRBV28 and TRBJ2-1; no clear D. The source of this sequence is a man aged 18 to 29 with type 1 diabetes. The sequenced material came from central memory CD4+ T cells from blood. The chain's CDR3 is CASSFGVSSYNEQFF. The CDR3 DNA sequence: TGTGCCAGCAGTTTCGGAGTGAGCTCCTACAATGAGCAGTTCTTC.